This T cell receptor (beta chain) comes out of a study of patients and donors after allogeneic stem cell transplantation. This clonotype was detected many times. TCRdb analysed the RT-PCR reads with MiXCR anew, one entry per CDR3 protein. The sample contains about 87,000 distinct CDR3 sequences, approximately 5.2% of which appear only once. Germline V gives CDR1 LNHNV, CDR2 YYDKDF (reference sequence). The CDR3 is 16 residues long. The V end was cut by 1 base, the J end by 4 bases, with 16 bases between. This chain connects TRBV15 to TRBJ1-2, with D perhaps matching TRBD1 (6 bases). The sequence derives from a human donor who was either an allogeneic HSCT recipient or a stem cell or donor lymphocyte infusion donor (not recorded which). It is not recorded whose cells these are; they may come from a transplant donor. Sequenced sample: blood, either unsorted or a sorted T cell fraction (not recorded which). The CDR3 coding sequence is TGTGCCACCAGCAGAGGAGGCGGGGCAGGGGTCTATGGCTACACCTTC. It specifies CATSRGGGAGVYGYTF. The whole variable domain, filled in from reference TRBV15 and TRBJ1-2, reads DAMVIQNPRYQVTQFGKPVTLSCSQTLNHNVMYWYQQKSSQAPKLLFHYYDKDFNNEADTPDNFQSRRPNTSFCFLDIRSPGLGDTAMYLCATSRGGGAGVYGYTFGSGTRLTVV.